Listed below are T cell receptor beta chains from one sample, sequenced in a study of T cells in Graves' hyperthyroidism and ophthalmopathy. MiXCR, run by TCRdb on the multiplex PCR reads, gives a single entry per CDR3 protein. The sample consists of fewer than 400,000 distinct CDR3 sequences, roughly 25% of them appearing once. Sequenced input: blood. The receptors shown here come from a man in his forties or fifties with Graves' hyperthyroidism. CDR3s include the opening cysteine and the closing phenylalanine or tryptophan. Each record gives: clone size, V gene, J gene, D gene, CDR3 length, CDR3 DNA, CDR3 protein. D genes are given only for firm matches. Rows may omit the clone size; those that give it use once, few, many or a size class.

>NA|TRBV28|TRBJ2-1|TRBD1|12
TGTGCCAGCAGTACCAACAGGGGCCTTGGGGTCTTC
CASSTNRGLGVF
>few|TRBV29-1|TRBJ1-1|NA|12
TGCAGCGTTGTCGGAGAAGTCACTGAAGCTTTCTTT
CSVVGEVTEAFF
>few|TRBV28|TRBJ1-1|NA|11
TGTGCCAGCAGTTACAGCGGGTTGGCTTTCTTT
CASSYSGLAFF
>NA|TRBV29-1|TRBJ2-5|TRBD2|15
TGCAGCGTTCTCGTTCCTACTAGCGGTCAAGAGACCCAGTACTTC
CSVLVPTSGQETQYF
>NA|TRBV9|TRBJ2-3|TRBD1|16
TGTGCCAGCAGCGTAGACGGGGACAGGGCCACAGATACGCAGTATTTT
CASSVDGDRATDTQYF
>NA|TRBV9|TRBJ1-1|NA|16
TGTGCCAGCAGCGTGGGGGCCGGTCAGGGGATGACTGAAGCTTTCTTT
CASSVGAGQGMTEAFF
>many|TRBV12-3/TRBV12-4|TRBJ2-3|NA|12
TGTGCCAGCAGTTTCGGTACAGGTACGCAGTATTTT
CASSFGTGTQYF
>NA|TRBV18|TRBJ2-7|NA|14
TGTGCCAGCTCACCGAGTCCGGAAACCTACGAGCAGTACTTC
CASSPSPETYEQYF
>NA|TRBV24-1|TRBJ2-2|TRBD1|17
TGTGCCACCAGTGACCTAGACAGGGGGCGCAGCACCGGGGAGCTGTTTTTT
CATSDLDRGRSTGELFF
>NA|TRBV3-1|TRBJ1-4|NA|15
TGTGCCAGCAGCCAGCGCACAGCCGGGGGGGAAAAACTGTTTTTT
CASSQRTAGGEKLFF
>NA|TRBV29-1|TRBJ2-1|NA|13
TGCAGCGTGGTCGGGAGACCCTACAATGAGCAGTTCTTC
CSVVGRPYNEQFF
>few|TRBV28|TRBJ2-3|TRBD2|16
TGTGCCAGCAGTTTTAGCCTAGCGGGGGGCACAGATACGCAGTATTTT
CASSFSLAGGTDTQYF
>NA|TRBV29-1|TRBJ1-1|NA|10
TGCAGCGCAAGACAGATGGAAGCTTTCTTT
CSARQMEAFF
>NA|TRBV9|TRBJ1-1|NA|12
TGTGCCAGCAGCGATACCGGACCTGAAGCTTTCTTT
CASSDTGPEAFF
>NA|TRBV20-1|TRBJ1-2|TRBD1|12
TGCAGTGCTAGTGTCAGGGGGGATGGCTACACCTTC
CSASVRGDGYTF
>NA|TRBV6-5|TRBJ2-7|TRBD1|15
TGTGCCAGCAGTTACCTCGACAGGGCGGCCTACGAGCAGTACTTC
CASSYLDRAAYEQYF
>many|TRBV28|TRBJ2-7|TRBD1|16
TGTGCCAGCAGTGCCTGGGGACAGGGGCTCTCCTACGAGCAGTACTTC
CASSAWGQGLSYEQYF
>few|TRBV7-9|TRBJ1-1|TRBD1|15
TGTGCCAGCAGCCCCGGGACAGGGGGGGGCACTGAAGCTTTCTTT
CASSPGTGGGTEAFF
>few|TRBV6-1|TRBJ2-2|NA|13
TGTGCCAGCAGTGACAGGGTAACCGGGGAGCTGTTTTTT
CASSDRVTGELFF
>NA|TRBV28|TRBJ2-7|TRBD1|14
TGTGCCAGCAGTTTCTCGGGACAGGGGGTCGAGCAGTACTTC
CASSFSGQGVEQYF
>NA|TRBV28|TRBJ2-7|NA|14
TGTGCCAGCAGTTTAAATGGCCAGGGCTACGAGCAGTACTTC
CASSLNGQGYEQYF
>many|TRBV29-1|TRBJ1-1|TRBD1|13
TGCAGCGTCCGCGACAGGGGTGGCACTGAAGCTTTCTTT
CSVRDRGGTEAFF
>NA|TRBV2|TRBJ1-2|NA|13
TGTGCCAGCAGTGAATCGACTGTGGATGGCTACACCTTC
CASSESTVDGYTF
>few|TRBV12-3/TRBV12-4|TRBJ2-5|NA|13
TGTGCCAGCAGCCCACAGGGTTTTCAATCCCAGTACTTC
CASSPQGFQSQYF
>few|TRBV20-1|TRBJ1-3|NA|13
TGCAGTGCTAGCGAGGTTCGGGGAAACACCATATATTTT
CSASEVRGNTIYF
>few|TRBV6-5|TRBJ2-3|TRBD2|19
TGTGCCAGCAGTTACTCGAATTCGGGGCTAGCGGCTAGCACAGATACGCAGTATTTT
CASSYSNSGLAASTDTQYF
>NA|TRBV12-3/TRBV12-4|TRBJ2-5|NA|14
TGTGCCAGCAGTTTCGGAGGGTACCAAGAGACCCAGTACTTC
CASSFGGYQETQYF